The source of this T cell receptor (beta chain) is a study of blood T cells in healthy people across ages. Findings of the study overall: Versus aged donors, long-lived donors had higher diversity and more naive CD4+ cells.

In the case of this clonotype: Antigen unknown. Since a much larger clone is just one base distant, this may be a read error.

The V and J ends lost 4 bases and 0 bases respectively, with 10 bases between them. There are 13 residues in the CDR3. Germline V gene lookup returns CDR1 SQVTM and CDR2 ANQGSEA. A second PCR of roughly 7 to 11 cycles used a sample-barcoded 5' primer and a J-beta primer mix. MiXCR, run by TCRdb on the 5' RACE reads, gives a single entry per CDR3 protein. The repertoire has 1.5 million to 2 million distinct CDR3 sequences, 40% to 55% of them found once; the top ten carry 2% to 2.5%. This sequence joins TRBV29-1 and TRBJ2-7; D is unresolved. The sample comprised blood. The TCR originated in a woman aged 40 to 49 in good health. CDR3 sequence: CSVAHGLSYEQYF. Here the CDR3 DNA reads TGCAGCGTTGCACACGGGCTCTCCTACGAGCAGTACTTC.